A single sample is the source of the 3 T cell receptor beta chains below, sequenced in a study of CD8+ T cells in alopecia areata. As the sequencing template, cDNA was produced by extracting RNA and reverse transcribing it. Data came from immunoSEQ multiplex PCR; TCRdb stores just in-frame clones and leaves some out. The table records hundreds of thousands of clones, 55% to 70% of them present only once. Indicated treatment: oral pan-JAK inhibitor, 5-10 mg twice daily. Material: CD4+ T cells sorted from blood, obtained at week 24, from a patient treated with tofacitinib. The receptor source for this set is a human donor with alopecia areata.

V usage is TRBV28 and J usage is TRBJ2-3; D gene unclear. CDR3 length equals 15 residues. The germline CDR1 and CDR2 sequences are MDHEN and SYDVKM. V lost 6 bases and J lost 1, with 14 bases in between. CDR3 sequence: CASSPLPRGTDTQYF. CDR3 in DNA: TGTGCCAGCAGCCCTCTCCCCCGGGGCACAGATACGCAGTATTTT.

This clone has only one observation. The chain joins TRBV28 to TRBJ1-1; 9 nucleotides match TRBD1. Germline V gene sequence: CDR1 MDHEN, CDR2 SYDVKM. With 3 bases clipped from V and 4 bases from J, the junction kept 15 bases outside the gene matches. The CDR3 runs 18 residues. The CDR3 protein is CASSFQTGQGQLGTEAFF. The CDR3 coding sequence is TGTGCCAGCAGTTTTCAAACGGGACAGGGCCAGTTGGGCACTGAAGCTTTCTTT.

V and J are TRBV27 and TRBJ1-1; D is unresolved. The CDR3 extends over 13 amino acids. Germline CDR1 and CDR2: MNHEY and SMNVEV (reference sequence). V gave up 5 bases and J gave up 0 bases, with 7 bases separating them. The CDR3 sequence is CASSTSLNTEAFF. DNA of the CDR3: TGTGCCAGCAGTACCTCACTGAACACTGAAGCTTTCTTT.